This T cell receptor beta chain was captured in a study of blood T cell repertoires in COVID-19. The CDR3 sequence is 13 residues long. J was trimmed by 9 bases and V by 7 bases; bases with no gene match: 9. The repertoire was sequenced with immunoSEQ multiplex PCR; TCRdb's copy has only in-frame clones and lacks some. The table lists about 140,000 clones, 79% of them singletons, with approximately 3.5% in the top ten. The receptor was isolated from a man aged 60 to 69 with acute or convalescent COVID-19. The chain carries TRBV12-3 or TRBV12-4 and TRBJ1-5; TRBD1 agrees at 7 bases. The sample was peripheral blood. CDR3 nucleotide sequence: TGTGCCAGCAAGATGGAGGGGGCGGTGCCCCAGCATTTT. Protein: CASKMEGAVPQHF.